This T cell receptor beta chain appears in the sequencing data of a study of blood T cell repertoires in COVID-19. Overall study context: The United States, Italy and Spain were the sources of the acute and convalescent COVID-19 samples. T cells, B-cell-depleted T cells, or PBMCs supplied cDNA or gDNA.

Trimming removed 0 bases at V and 4 bases at J, with 9 bases between. CDR3 size: 14 residues. Germline lookup yields CDR1 MNHEY and CDR2 SVGAGI. In the original analysis: Reference gene primers were amplified, and this amplification served to estimate nucleated cell counts. Assay: immunoSEQ multiplex PCR; the TCRdb copy retains only in-frame clones and omits some. The V and J calls and clone size are taken from that table; D and trimming were inferred from the DNA. The sample records under 100,000 clones, over 70% being singletons. This receptor was obtained from a woman aged 55-69 years with acute or convalescent COVID-19. V gene TRBV6-5 combines with J gene TRBJ1-1; tentatively, D is TRBD1 (5 bases). Specimen: peripheral blood. The CDR3 bases are TGTGCCAGCAGTTACTCGACTCAGGGCACTGAAGCTTTCTTT. Translation: CASSYSTQGTEAFF.